The TCR beta chain under discussion was sequenced for a study of liver allograft versus peripheral blood T cells. Study-level information: Graft-liver T cell receptor repertoires were compared against recipient peripheral blood repertoires. Study observations and caveats: Reports indicated that T cell receptor repertoires inside liver allografts differed from those in peripheral blood.

Trimming took 1 base from V and 5 from J, leaving 14 bases between them. The germline V gene encodes CDR1 LGHNA and CDR2 YNFKEQ. CDR3 size: 15 residues. This clonotype showed up just a few times. The antigen remains undetermined. Each CDR3 protein gets one entry after TCRdb re-called the reads with MiXCR. Of more than 3,000 distinct CDR3 sequences in the sample, more than 13% were seen once. This receptor was obtained from a human patient who had a liver transplant. Some T cells may trace back to the graft donor. The rearrangement uses TRBV4-2 and TRBJ1-2; D is uncertain. CDR3 nucleotides: TGTGCCAGCAGCCAAGCGACCAGCGTCGGATATGGCTACACCTTC. Amino acids: CASSQATSVGYGYTF.